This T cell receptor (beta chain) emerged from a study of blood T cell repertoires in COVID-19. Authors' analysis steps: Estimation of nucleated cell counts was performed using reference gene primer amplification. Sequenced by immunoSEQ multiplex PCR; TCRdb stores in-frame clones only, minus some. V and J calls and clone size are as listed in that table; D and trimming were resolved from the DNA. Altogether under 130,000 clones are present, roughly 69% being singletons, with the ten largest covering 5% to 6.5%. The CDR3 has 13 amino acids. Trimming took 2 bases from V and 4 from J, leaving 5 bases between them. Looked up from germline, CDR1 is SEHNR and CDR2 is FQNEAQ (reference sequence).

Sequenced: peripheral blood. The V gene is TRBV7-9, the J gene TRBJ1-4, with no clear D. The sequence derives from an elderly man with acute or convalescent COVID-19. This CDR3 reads CASSLSVNEKLFF. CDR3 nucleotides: TGTGCCAGCAGCTTATCCGTTAATGAAAAACTGTTTTTT. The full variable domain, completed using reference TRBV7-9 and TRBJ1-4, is DTGVSQNPRHKITKRGQNVTFRCDPISEHNRLYWYRQTLGQGPEFLTYFQNEAQLEKSRLLSDRFSAERPKGSFSTLEIQRTEQGDSAMYLCASSLSVNEKLFFGSGTQLSVL.